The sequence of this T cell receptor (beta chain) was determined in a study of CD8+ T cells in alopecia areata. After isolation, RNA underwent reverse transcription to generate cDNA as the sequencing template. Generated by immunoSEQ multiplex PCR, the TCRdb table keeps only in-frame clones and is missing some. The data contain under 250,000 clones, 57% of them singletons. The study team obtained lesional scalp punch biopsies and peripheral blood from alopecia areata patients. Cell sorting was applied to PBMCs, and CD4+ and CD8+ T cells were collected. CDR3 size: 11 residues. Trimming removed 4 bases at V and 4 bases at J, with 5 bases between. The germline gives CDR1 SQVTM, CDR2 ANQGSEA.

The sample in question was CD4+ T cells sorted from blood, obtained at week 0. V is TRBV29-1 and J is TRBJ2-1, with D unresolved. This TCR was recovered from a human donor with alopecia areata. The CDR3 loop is CSVGEYNEQFF. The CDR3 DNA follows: TGCAGCGTTGGGGAATACAATGAGCAGTTCTTC.